The 20 T cell receptor beta chains presented below share a single source sample, sequenced in a study of T cell responses to AZD1222 COVID-19 vaccine. Sequencing was performed with immunoSEQ multiplex PCR; in TCRdb, only in-frame clones are kept and a portion is missing. The sample shows over 150,000 clones, around 87% of them seen only once. The sequencing here drew on peripheral blood, taken 28 days after the second AZD1222 dose. The source of these receptors is an adult who received the AZD1222 COVID-19 vaccine.

The chain uses TRBV3-1 (or the pseudogene TRBV3-2) and TRBJ2-1, with 9 bases matching TRBD2. The CDR3 has 16 amino acids. Germline V CDR1 and CDR2: LGHDT, YNNKEL (reference sequence). The trim removed 3 bases at V and 4 bases at J, leaving 7 bases unmatched. CDR3 in DNA: TGTGCCAGCAGCCAGCAGACTAGCGGAGCTTACAATGAGCAGTTCTTC. Amino acid sequence: CASSQQTSGAYNEQFF.

The chain carries TRBV10-3 and TRBJ2-2; 7 bases are a match to TRBD2. CDR1 is ENHRY and CDR2 is SYGVKD in the germline V gene. V trimming: 8 bases; J trimming: 4 bases; junction bases outside the gene matches: 10. The CDR3 runs to 15 residues. In nucleotides, the CDR3 is TGTGCCATCGGTCGGACGGGGGGTCTCACCGGGGAGCTGTTTTTT. Translating gives CAIGRTGGLTGELFF.

For the CDR3, the DNA is TGTGCCTGGAGGCGGCTACAGGGGACAACTGGAAACACCATATATTTT. Translated, it gives CAWRRLQGTTGNTIYF. The chain uses TRBV30 and TRBJ1-3; 7 positions match TRBD1. Germline values: CDR1 GTSNPN, CDR2 SVGIG (reference sequence). This CDR3 spans 16 amino acids. The V segment lost 3 bases and the J segment 2 bases; nucleotides outside the gene matches: 10.

The chain combines TRBV19 with TRBJ1-1, with TRBD1 as a possible D gene (5 bases). The CDR3 length is 15 residues. Deletions cut 2 bases from V and 1 base from J, with 11 bases between. Germline V gene sequence: CDR1 LNHDA, CDR2 SQIVND (reference sequence). CDR3 protein: CASSIFPGTNTEAFF. CDR3 nucleotide sequence: TGTGCCAGTAGTATATTCCCAGGGACGAACACTGAAGCTTTCTTT.

Only one count was recorded for this clone. J is TRBJ1-1 and V is TRBV10-2; D perhaps matches TRBD1 (5 bases). V lost 8 bases and J lost 4, with 17 bases in between. The V gene's germline CDR1 is WSHSY and CDR2 SAAADI. The CDR3 is made up of 14 amino acids. The CDR3 nucleotides read TGCGCCAGCTTCGGGGCTCGTCGAGTCACTGAAGCTTTCTTT. Translation: CASFGARRVTEAFF.

The rearrangement joins TRBV5-1 to TRBJ2-7, with 9 positions matching TRBD2. CDR3 length: 14 residues. The germline V gene has CDR1 SGHRS and CDR2 YFSETQ. Trimming took 4 bases from V and 1 from J; bases not matched to a gene: 3. Here the CDR3 DNA reads TGCGCCAGCAGCCCGGGACTAGCATCCTACGAGCAGTACTTC. Residues: CASSPGLASYEQYF.

The chain couples TRBV30 to TRBJ1-1; D remains ambiguous. Germline loops: CDR1 GTSNPN, CDR2 SVGIG (reference sequence). This CDR3 spans 12 amino acids. V was clipped by 3 bases and J by 5 bases, with 10 bases between them. The CDR3: CAWRERRTEAFF. The CDR3 DNA follows: TGTGCCTGGAGAGAACGGAGGACTGAAGCTTTCTTT. The full variable domain, its missing parts supplied by reference TRBV30 and TRBJ1-1, is SQTIHQWPATLVQPVGSPLSLECTVEGTSNPNLYWYRQAAGRGLQLLFYSVGIGQISSEVPQNLSASRPQDRQFILSSKKLLLSDSGFYLCAWRERRTEAFFGQGTRLTVV.

The chain is built from TRBV10-1 and TRBJ1-1, with a weak D call TRBD1 (6 bases). The CDR3 is 14 amino acids. Germline-derived CDR1 and CDR2 are WNHNN and SYGVQD (reference sequence). V was cut by 5 bases and J by 1 base, with 11 bases left in between. CDR3 DNA sequence: TGCGCCAGCAGTAGGACAGATACGAACACTGAAGCTTTCTTT. Translated: CASSRTDTNTEAFF.

The genes are TRBV5-6 and TRBJ1-1; tentative D call: TRBD1 (6 bases). The length of the CDR3 is 14 residues. Trimming took 0 bases from V and 5 from J, leaving 11 bases between them. Germline CDR1 reads SGHDT; CDR2 reads YYEEEE. The CDR3, as DNA: TGTGCCAGCAGCTTGGGATGGAGGGGGACTGAAGCTTTCTTT. This encodes CASSLGWRGTEAFF.

The rearrangement uses TRBV4-2 and TRBJ2-7; D gene uncertain. Germline V gene lookup returns CDR1 LGHNA and CDR2 YNFKEQ. CDR3 length: 14 residues. V lost 0 bases to trimming and J lost 6 bases, with 12 bases between them. CDR3 amino acids: CASSQDRDWGEQYF. CDR3 DNA sequence: TGTGCCAGCAGCCAAGATAGGGATTGGGGCGAGCAGTACTTC.

The chain links TRBV5-4 to TRBJ1-6, with D possibly matching TRBD1 (5 bases). Germline V CDR1 and CDR2: SGHNT, YYREEE (reference sequence). This CDR3 has 19 amino acids. Trimming stripped 4 bases from V and 3 bases from J, with 23 bases between. The CDR3 DNA sequence: TGTGCCAGCAGCCTGACAGCTCCCCGGTTCGAGGGCTATAATTCACCCCTCCACTTT. This translates into CASSLTAPRFEGYNSPLHF.

This clone came up once. The genes are TRBV4-1 and TRBJ1-6, with unresolved D. The length of the CDR3 is 16 residues. The V end lost 1 base, the J end lost 7 bases, and 14 bases lay between the germline ends. Looked up from germline, CDR1 is MGHRA and CDR2 is YSYEKL. The CDR3: CASSQGAIDGNSPLHF. Written as DNA, the CDR3 is TGCGCCAGCAGCCAAGGCGCGATCGATGGGAATTCACCCCTCCACTTT.

The V and J genes are TRBV9 and TRBJ1-5; possibly TRBD1 for D (5 bases). V was trimmed by 0 bases and J by 7 bases, leaving 14 bases between them. The CDR3 is made up of 15 amino acids. Germline V gene sequence: CDR1 SGDLS, CDR2 YYNGEE. CDR3 residues: CASSVDEGQGQPQHF. CDR3 bases: TGTGCCAGCAGCGTAGACGAGGGGCAGGGACAGCCCCAGCATTTT.

The chain employs TRBV18 and TRBJ1-1; D call uncertain. V was clipped by 2 bases and J by 6 bases, with 19 bases between them. This CDR3 is 16 amino acids long. Germline V gene sequence: CDR1 KGHSH, CDR2 LQKENI. CDR3 in DNA: TGTGCCAGCTCACCAGAAAAGCAAACCCATCGGGCTGAAGCTTTCTTT. Translated: CASSPEKQTHRAEAFF.

This rearrangement joins TRBV6-5 to TRBJ1-1; D is unclear. The germline V gene encodes CDR1 MNHEY and CDR2 SVGAGI. The CDR3 consists of 13 residues. V was trimmed by 2 bases and J by 6 bases, leaving 10 bases between them. In DNA, the CDR3 is TGTGCCAGCAGTTACCGTGTTGGGGCTGAAGCTTTCTTT. Translated, it gives CASSYRVGAEAFF.

This chain uses TRBV7-2 with TRBJ1-5; D gene unclear. The V end was cut by 5 bases, the J end by 6 bases, with 11 bases between. CDR3 length: 13 residues. Germline loops: CDR1 SGHTA, CDR2 FQGNSA. As DNA, the CDR3 is TGTGCCAGCAGCCCCAACGCGGGTCAGCCCCAGCATTTT. This gives the protein CASSPNAGQPQHF.

The CDR3, as DNA: TGTGCCAGCTCTGAGGGAGGTCCGCCGAACGAGCAGTACTTC. This encodes CASSEGGPPNEQYF. The J gene is TRBJ2-7, the V gene TRBV27; D is possibly TRBD2 (6 bases). CDR3 size: 14 residues. Trimming pared 8 bases from V and 5 bases from J, leaving 19 bases between. The germline V gene has CDR1 MNHEY and CDR2 SMNVEV (reference sequence).

V usage is TRBV3-1 (or the pseudogene TRBV3-2) and J usage is TRBJ2-7; 7 positions match TRBD2. Per the germline V gene, CDR1 is LGHDT and CDR2 is YNNKEL (reference sequence). V lost 8 bases, J lost 2 bases, and 9 bases stayed unmatched. The CDR3 totals 14 residues. CDR3 sequence: CASPPSGETYEQYF. The CDR3 DNA follows: TGTGCCAGCCCCCCCAGCGGGGAAACCTACGAGCAGTACTTC.

The rearrangement joins TRBV27 to TRBJ1-4; 8 bases are a match to TRBD1. CDR1 is MNHEY, CDR2 SMNVEV, per germline (reference sequence). After removal of 3 bases from V and 8 bases from J, the junction contained 8 bases not matched to a gene. The CDR3 sequence is 15 residues long. The CDR3 loop reads CASSFLGQGKEKLFF. DNA of the CDR3: TGTGCCAGCAGTTTCCTAGGACAGGGAAAAGAAAAACTGTTTTTT. Complete variable domain (other parts from reference TRBV27 and TRBJ1-4): EAQVTQNPRYLITVTGKKLTVTCSQNMNHEYMSWYRQDPGLGLRQIYYSMNVEVTDKGDVPEGYKVSRKEKRNFPLILESPSPNQTSLYFCASSFLGQGKEKLFFGSGTQLSVL.

The V gene is TRBV5-4, the J gene TRBJ2-2; D could derive from TRBD1 or TRBD2 (5 bases each). The CDR3 covers 19 residues. The germline gives CDR1 SGHNT, CDR2 YYREEE (reference sequence). V was clipped by 4 bases and J by 0 bases, with 22 bases between them. DNA for the CDR3: TGTGCCAGCAGCCCCCGGGACCCCCTTAGATCCGCGAACACCGGGGAGCTGTTTTTT. Amino acid sequence: CASSPRDPLRSANTGELFF.